The T cell receptor beta chain under discussion was sequenced for a study of cytomegalovirus exposure and HLA in healthy donors. This PCR relied on a set of 60 Vbeta primers and 13 Jbeta primers. Some clones are missing from TCRdb's copy, which holds only in-frame ones; the method was immunoSEQ multiplex PCR. The repertoire includes over 150,000 clones, around 69% of them detected once, and under 1.5% sits in the top ten. Study findings and constraints: A later analysis reported that several of the most significant clusters appeared to be linked to common viral pathogens, among them Epstein-Barr virus.

Germline loops: CDR1 SEHNR, CDR2 FQNEAQ (reference sequence). The CDR3 sequence is 14 residues long. The V and J ends lost 1 base and 4 bases, in that order; junction bases with no gene match: 2. In regard to this clone: Its antigen remains unknown.

This clonotype originated in a man aged 55-75 years in good health and CMV-seronegative. Sequenced: PBMCs. The chain carries TRBV7-9 and TRBJ2-3, with 7 bases matching TRBD1. CDR3 amino acids: CASSLEGASDTQYF. The CDR3 DNA reads as TGTGCCAGCAGCTTAGAGGGGGCTTCAGATACGCAGTATTTT. Drawing the rest from reference TRBV7-9 and TRBJ2-3, the complete variable domain is DTGVSQNPRHKITKRGQNVTFRCDPISEHNRLYWYRQTLGQGPEFLTYFQNEAQLEKSRLLSDRFSAERPKGSFSTLEIQRTEQGDSAMYLCASSLEGASDTQYFGPGTRLTVL.